This T cell receptor (beta chain) derives from a study of a mutant IDH1 vaccine in newly diagnosed glioma. The overall study: Treated patients had a mean age of about 40 years and an approximately 62% male, around 38% female split. Earlier care involved radiotherapy, temozolomide, or both, and the majority received both. Study-level findings and limits: Changes in top peripheral clonotypes did not appear linked to pseudoprogression.

Germline trimming cut 3 bases from V and 5 bases from J; bases unmatched to any gene: 10. The germline CDR1 and CDR2 sequences are SGHRS and YFSETQ. The CDR3 runs 17 residues. Concerning this clone: Its antigen is unidentified.

Time point meaning: week 35, safety follow-up. Topical imiquimod accompanied each vaccine dose, which consisted of 300 ug of mutant IDH1 20-mer peptide. Sequencing used immunoSEQ multiplex PCR; TCRdb keeps in-frame clones, though not all of them. The data hold tens of thousands of clones, with about 82% observed a single time. The V and J genes are TRBV5-1 and TRBJ2-2; 10 bases align to TRBD2. The source material was PBMCs, sampled from a glioma patient whose treatment included an IDH1 peptide vaccine. This clonotype originated in a man in his forties with glioma. CDR3 nucleotides: TGCGCCAGCAGCTCGACATTTCTAGCGGGAGAAACCGGGGAGCTGTTTTTT. This codes for CASSSTFLAGETGELFF.